This T cell receptor beta chain was retrieved from a study of beta chain features in type 1 diabetes. The sequenced template was cDNA made from the entire isolated RNA. Generated by immunoSEQ multiplex PCR, the TCRdb table keeps only in-frame clones and is missing some. The table lists some 370,000 clones, over 8.5% of them singletons. Whole-study results and caveats: Type 1 diabetes patients had TCRB CDR3s that were shorter (moderately but significantly so) in all four CD4+ subsets.

For this clone: Its antigen is undetermined.

Specimen: central memory CD4+ T cells from blood. The sequence came from a man in his thirties or forties with type 1 diabetes.

CDR3 in DNA: TGTGCCAGCAGCTTCTCCCAGGGGGGGATTGGTGGCTACACCTTC. It translates to CASSFSQGGIGGYTF. The chain employs TRBV11-2 and TRBJ1-2; 7 bases agree with TRBD1. The junction had 11 bases not matched to a gene; V was cut back by 3 bases and J by 7 bases. The CDR3 is made up of 15 amino acids. CDR1 and CDR2 (germline): SGHAT, FQNNGV.